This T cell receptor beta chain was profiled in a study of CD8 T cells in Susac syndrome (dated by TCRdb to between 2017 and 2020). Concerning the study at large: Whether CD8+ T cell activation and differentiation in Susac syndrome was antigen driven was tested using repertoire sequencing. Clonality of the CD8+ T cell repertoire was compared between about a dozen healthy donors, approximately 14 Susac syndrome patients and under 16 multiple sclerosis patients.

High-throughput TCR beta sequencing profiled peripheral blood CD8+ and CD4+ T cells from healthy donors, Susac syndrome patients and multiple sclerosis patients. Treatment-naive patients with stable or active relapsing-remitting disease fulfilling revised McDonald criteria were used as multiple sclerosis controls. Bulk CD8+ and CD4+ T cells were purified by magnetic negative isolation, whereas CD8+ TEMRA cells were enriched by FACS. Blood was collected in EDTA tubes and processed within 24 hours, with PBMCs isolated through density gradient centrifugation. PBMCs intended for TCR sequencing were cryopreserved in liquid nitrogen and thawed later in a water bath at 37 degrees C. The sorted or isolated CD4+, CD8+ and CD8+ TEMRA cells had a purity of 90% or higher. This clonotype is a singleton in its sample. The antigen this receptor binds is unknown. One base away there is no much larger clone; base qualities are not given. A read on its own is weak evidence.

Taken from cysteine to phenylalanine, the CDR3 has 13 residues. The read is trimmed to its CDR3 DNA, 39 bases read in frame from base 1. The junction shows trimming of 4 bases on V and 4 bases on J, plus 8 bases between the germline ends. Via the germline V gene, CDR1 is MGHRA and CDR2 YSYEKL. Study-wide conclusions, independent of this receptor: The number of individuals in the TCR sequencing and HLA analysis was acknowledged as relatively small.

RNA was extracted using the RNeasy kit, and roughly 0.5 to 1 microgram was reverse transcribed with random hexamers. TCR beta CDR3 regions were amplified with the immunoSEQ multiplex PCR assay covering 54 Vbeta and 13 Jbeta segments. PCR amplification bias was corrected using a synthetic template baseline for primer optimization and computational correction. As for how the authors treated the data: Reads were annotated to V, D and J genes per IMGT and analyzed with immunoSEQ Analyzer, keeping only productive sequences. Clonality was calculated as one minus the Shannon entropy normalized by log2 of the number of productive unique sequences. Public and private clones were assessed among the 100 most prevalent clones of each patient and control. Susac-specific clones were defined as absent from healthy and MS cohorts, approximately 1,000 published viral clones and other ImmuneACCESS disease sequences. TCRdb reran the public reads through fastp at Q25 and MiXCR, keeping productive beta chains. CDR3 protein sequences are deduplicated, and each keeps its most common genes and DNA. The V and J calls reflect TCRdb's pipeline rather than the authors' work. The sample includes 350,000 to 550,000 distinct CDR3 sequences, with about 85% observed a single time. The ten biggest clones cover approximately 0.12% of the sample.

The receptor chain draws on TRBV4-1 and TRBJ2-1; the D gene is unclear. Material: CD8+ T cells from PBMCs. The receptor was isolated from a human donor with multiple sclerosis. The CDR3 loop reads CASSRTEYNEQFF. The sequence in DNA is TGCGCCAGCAGCCGAACGGAATACAATGAGCAGTTCTTC.